The rows below give T cell receptor beta chains drawn from one sample of a study of shared clonotypes between healthy human individuals. Produced via immunoSEQ multiplex PCR; TCRdb's table is partial and in-frame only. This sample has about 2.1 million clones, with about 93% found just once. The sequenced sample consisted of naive CD8+ T cells from PBMCs. Receptors originate from a young man in good health. Some clones in this sample may be carry-over from other donors' samples. Each CDR3 is given with its conserved first and last residue. The order of the fields is V gene, clone size, D gene, J gene, CDR3 DNA, CDR3 protein. The D gene is left open where the match is weak. Clone sizes are given selectively: once, few, many, or a class where the clone is expanded.

V: TRBV7-2
size: .
D: TRBD1
J: TRBJ1-3
DNA: TGTGCCAGCAGCCAGGGACAGCACTCTGGAAACACCATATATTTT
CDR3: CASSQGQHSGNTIYF

V: TRBV29-1
size: .
D: .
J: TRBJ1-3
DNA: TGCAGCGTTGAAGTCCGGTTGACAAACACCATATATTTT
CDR3: CSVEVRLTNTIYF

V: TRBV28
size: .
D: TRBD2
J: TRBJ2-1
DNA: TGTGCCAGCAGCTTACTCAGGGGACTAGCGGAAGTTTACAATGAGCAGTTCTTC
CDR3: CASSLLRGLAEVYNEQFF

V: TRBV27
size: .
D: .
J: TRBJ2-7
DNA: TGTGCCAGCAGTTCCGGACGGACCTACGAGCAGTACTTC
CDR3: CASSSGRTYEQYF

V: TRBV11-2
size: .
D: .
J: TRBJ1-1
DNA: TGTGCCAGCAGCATACCCCGCGGCAGAAACACTGAAGCTTTCTTT
CDR3: CASSIPRGRNTEAFF

V: TRBV29-1
size: .
D: .
J: TRBJ2-1
DNA: TGCAGCGTTGCGGAAGAACGCAATGAGCAGTTCTTC
CDR3: CSVAEERNEQFF

V: TRBV9
size: .
D: TRBD2
J: TRBJ2-7
DNA: TGTGCCAGCAGCGCCGGGACTAGCGGCGAGCAGTACTTC
CDR3: CASSAGTSGEQYF

V: TRBV28
size: .
D: .
J: TRBJ1-1
DNA: TGTGCCAGCAGAATTAGGACAAGCGAAGCTTTCTTT
CDR3: CASRIRTSEAFF

V: TRBV28
size: .
D: TRBD2
J: TRBJ2-1
DNA: TGTGCCAGTAGGAGCGGGAGCCCCTACAATGAGCAGTTCTTC
CDR3: CASRSGSPYNEQFF

V: TRBV28
size: .
D: .
J: TRBJ2-2
DNA: TGTGCCAGCAATAAGTTCGGGGTGTCCGGGGAGCTGTTTTTT
CDR3: CASNKFGVSGELFF

V: TRBV9
size: .
D: .
J: TRBJ2-5
DNA: TGTGCCAGCAGCGAGGACATGGGCCTTGAGACCCAGTACTTC
CDR3: CASSEDMGLETQYF

V: TRBV27
size: .
D: .
J: TRBJ1-1
DNA: TGTGCCAGCAGCCGCGGGCTGACTGAAGCTTTCTTT
CDR3: CASSRGLTEAFF

V: TRBV7-9
size: .
D: .
J: TRBJ2-7
DNA: TGTGCCAGCAGCTTAGGGAGCGCTACCTACGAGCAGTACTTC
CDR3: CASSLGSATYEQYF

V: TRBV6-4
size: .
D: .
J: TRBJ2-3
DNA: TGTGCCAGCAGTGACCCTGACACAGATACGCAGTATTTT
CDR3: CASSDPDTDTQYF

V: TRBV5-4
size: .
D: .
J: TRBJ2-7
DNA: TGTGCCAGCAGCTTTCATCAGGGATACGAGCAGTACTTC
CDR3: CASSFHQGYEQYF

V: TRBV19
size: .
D: .
J: TRBJ2-2
DNA: TGTGCCAGTGAACCAAGCAGATATTCGAACACCGGGGAGCTGTTTTTT
CDR3: CASEPSRYSNTGELFF

V: TRBV28
size: .
D: .
J: TRBJ2-7
DNA: TGTGCCAGCAGTTTGGGACCGAAGGTCATCCCCTACGAGCAGTACTTC
CDR3: CASSLGPKVIPYEQYF

V: TRBV9
size: few
D: .
J: TRBJ1-2
DNA: TGTGCCAGCAGCGTAGCTGGTGGGCTTGATGGCTACACCTTC
CDR3: CASSVAGGLDGYTF

V: TRBV28
size: .
D: TRBD2
J: TRBJ2-3
DNA: TGTGCCAGCAGTTTCTTAGCGGGAGATACGCAGTATTTT
CDR3: CASSFLAGDTQYF

V: TRBV19
size: .
D: .
J: TRBJ1-1
DNA: TGTGCCAGTAGCTGGGGTATGAACACTGAAGCTTTCTTT
CDR3: CASSWGMNTEAFF

V: TRBV2
size: .
D: .
J: TRBJ2-5
DNA: TGTGCCAGCAGCCTTGACAGGAGCCAAGAGACCCAGTACTTC
CDR3: CASSLDRSQETQYF

V: TRBV19
size: .
D: .
J: TRBJ2-1
DNA: TGTGCCAGTAGTACGGGAGTAGGCTACAATGAGCAGTTCTTC
CDR3: CASSTGVGYNEQFF

V: TRBV5-6
size: .
D: .
J: TRBJ2-7
DNA: TGTGCCAGCAGCTTCTTTGGACTCCTTCTCTACGAGCAGTACTTC
CDR3: CASSFFGLLLYEQYF

V: TRBV11-2
size: few
D: .
J: TRBJ1-1
DNA: TGTGCCAGCGGAAACCCTGAAGCTTTCTTT
CDR3: CASGNPEAFF

V: TRBV6-6
size: .
D: .
J: TRBJ1-1
DNA: TGTGCCAGCAGTTACGGGGTGGATAGTAGCACTGAAGCTTTCTTT
CDR3: CASSYGVDSSTEAFF

V: TRBV2
size: once
D: TRBD1
J: TRBJ2-2
DNA: TGTGCCAGCAGGGATCGGGACAGGGACGGATCGGAGACCGGGGAGCTGTTTTTT
CDR3: CASRDRDRDGSETGELFF

V: TRBV28
size: .
D: .
J: TRBJ1-1
DNA: TGTGCCAGCAGATATCAGGTAGCAGGCACTGAAGCTTTCTTT
CDR3: CASRYQVAGTEAFF

V: TRBV5-1
size: .
D: TRBD2
J: TRBJ2-1
DNA: TGCGCCAGCAGCTTCCGGACTAGCGGGAGGGACAATGAGCAGTTCTTC
CDR3: CASSFRTSGRDNEQFF

V: TRBV7-9
size: .
D: TRBD2
J: TRBJ2-1
DNA: TGTGCCAGCAGCTCGGGACTAGCGGGATATTATGAGCAGTTCTTC
CDR3: CASSSGLAGYYEQFF

V: TRBV27
size: .
D: .
J: TRBJ2-7
DNA: TGTGCCAGCAGTTTAGGGGGGGCGTTCTACGAGCAGTACTTC
CDR3: CASSLGGAFYEQYF

V: TRBV14
size: .
D: TRBD2
J: TRBJ2-7
DNA: TGTGCCAGCAGCCAAGAACCCCGGGGGGACCCCTCGGCGGAGCAGTACTTC
CDR3: CASSQEPRGDPSAEQYF

V: TRBV27
size: .
D: TRBD2
J: TRBJ2-1
DNA: TGTGCCAGCAGTCTCCTCGTATCGACTAGCGGGCAGTACAATGAGCAGTTCTTC
CDR3: CASSLLVSTSGQYNEQFF

V: TRBV9
size: .
D: .
J: TRBJ2-5
DNA: TGTGCCAGCAGCGAGGCCCTCCAAGAGACCCAGTACTTC
CDR3: CASSEALQETQYF

V: TRBV21-1
size: .
D: .
J: TRBJ2-1
DNA: TGTGCCAGCAGCAAAGGAGGTAGAGACAGCTACAATGAGCAGTTCTTC
CDR3: CASSKGGRDSYNEQFF

V: TRBV7-2
size: .
D: TRBD1
J: TRBJ1-2
DNA: TGTGCCAGCAGCTTAAGGGACAGTCACGCGCGTGGCTACACCTTC
CDR3: CASSLRDSHARGYTF

V: TRBV10-3
size: .
D: TRBD2
J: TRBJ2-1
DNA: TGTGCCACCGGGAGGGGGGCCCAACCCTACAATGAGCAGTTCTTC
CDR3: CATGRGAQPYNEQFF

V: TRBV10-3
size: .
D: .
J: TRBJ1-1
DNA: TGTGCCATCAGTGAGTCGGGGGGGACACCCCCCAATGAAGCTTTCTTT
CDR3: CAISESGGTPPNEAFF

V: TRBV6-6
size: .
D: .
J: TRBJ1-6
DNA: TGTGCCAGCGCCCCCCGGCAGGGAAATTTTTCACCCCTCCACTTT
CDR3: CASAPRQGNFSPLHF

V: TRBV5-6
size: .
D: .
J: TRBJ2-7
DNA: TGTGCCAGCAGCTTGATGACGGACCCCTACGAGCAGTACTTC
CDR3: CASSLMTDPYEQYF

V: TRBV29-1
size: .
D: .
J: TRBJ1-1
DNA: TGCAGCGCCATCGGGGGGGCGGCTGAAGCTTTCTTT
CDR3: CSAIGGAAEAFF

V: TRBV18
size: .
D: TRBD2
J: TRBJ2-2
DNA: TGTGCCAGCTCACCAAGTATCGCAAGCGGGAGCTTCACCGGGGAGCTGTTTTTT
CDR3: CASSPSIASGSFTGELFF

V: TRBV29-1
size: .
D: .
J: TRBJ2-7
DNA: TGCAGCGTCCCCACCCCAGGGTCCGGGGACCATACCTACGAGCAGTACTTC
CDR3: CSVPTPGSGDHTYEQYF

V: TRBV6-1
size: .
D: .
J: TRBJ1-1
DNA: TGTGCCAGCAGTGAAGCAGGGGGGGGAGAGAGAAGAACTGAAGCTTTCTTT
CDR3: CASSEAGGGERRTEAFF

V: TRBV6-7
size: once
D: TRBD2
J: TRBJ2-1
DNA: TGTGCCAGCACCGAGCGGGAGGCCCACAATGAGCAGTTCTTC
CDR3: CASTEREAHNEQFF

V: TRBV9
size: .
D: .
J: TRBJ2-7
DNA: TGTGCCAGCAGCGTAGCTAGGGTAGCGCCTACCTACGAGCAGTACTTC
CDR3: CASSVARVAPTYEQYF